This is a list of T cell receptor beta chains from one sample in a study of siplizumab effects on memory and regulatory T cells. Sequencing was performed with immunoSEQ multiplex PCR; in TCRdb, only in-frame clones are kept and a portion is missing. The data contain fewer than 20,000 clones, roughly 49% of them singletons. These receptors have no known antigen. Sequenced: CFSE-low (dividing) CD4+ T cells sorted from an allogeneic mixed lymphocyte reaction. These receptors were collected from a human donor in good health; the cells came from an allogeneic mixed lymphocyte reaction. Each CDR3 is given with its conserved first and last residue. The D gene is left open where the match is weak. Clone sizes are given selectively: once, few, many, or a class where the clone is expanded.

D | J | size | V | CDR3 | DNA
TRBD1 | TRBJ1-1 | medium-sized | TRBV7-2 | CASSSGTGTNTEAFF | TGTGCCAGCAGCTCCGGGACAGGGACGAACACTGAAGCTTTCTTT
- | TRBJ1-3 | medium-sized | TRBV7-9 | CASSLARNTIYF | TGTGCCAGCAGCTTAGCGCGGAACACCATATATTTT
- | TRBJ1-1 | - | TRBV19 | CASSSGDGREAFF | TGTGCCAGTAGCTCCGGGGACGGACGAGAAGCTTTCTTT
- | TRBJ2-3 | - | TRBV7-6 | CASSLARGDTQYF | TGTGCCAGCAGCTTAGCGCGGGGAGATACGCAGTATTTT
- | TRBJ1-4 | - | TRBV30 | CASTSGPTNEKLFF | TGTGCCTCTACCTCAGGGCCAACTAATGAAAAACTGTTTTTT
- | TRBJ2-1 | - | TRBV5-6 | CASSRELVYVEQFF | TGTGCCAGCAGCCGAGAACTAGTATACGTTGAGCAGTTCTTC
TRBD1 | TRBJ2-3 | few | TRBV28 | CASSFRTGGRDTQYF | TGTGCCAGCAGTTTTCGGACAGGGGGTCGAGATACGCAGTATTTT
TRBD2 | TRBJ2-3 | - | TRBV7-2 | CASSGRLAGGTDTQYF | TGTGCCAGCAGCGGGAGACTAGCGGGGGGTACAGATACGCAGTATTTT
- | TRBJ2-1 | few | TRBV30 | CAWSRGTGDNEQFF | TGTGCCTGGAGTCGCGGGACGGGGGACAATGAGCAGTTCTTC
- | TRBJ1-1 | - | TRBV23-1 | CASSQSTANGTPNTEAFF | TGCGCCAGCAGTCAATCGACCGCAAACGGGACACCGAACACTGAAGCTTTCTTT
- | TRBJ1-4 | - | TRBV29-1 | CSVGTARSANEKLFF | TGCAGCGTTGGGACAGCACGGTCAGCTAATGAAAAACTGTTTTTT
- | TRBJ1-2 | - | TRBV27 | CASNLYGGRNYGYTF | TGTGCCAGCAATTTATACGGGGGTCGTAACTATGGCTACACCTTC
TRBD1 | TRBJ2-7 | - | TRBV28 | CASSRQGGAYEQYF | TGTGCCAGCAGCCGACAGGGTGGGGCCTACGAGCAGTACTTC
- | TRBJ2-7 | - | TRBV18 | CASSPLSGNDEQYF | TGTGCCAGCTCACCACTCTCGGGGAACGACGAGCAGTACTTC
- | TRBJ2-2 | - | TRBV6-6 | CASLGANTGELFF | TGTGCCAGTTTAGGGGCGAACACCGGGGAGCTGTTTTTT
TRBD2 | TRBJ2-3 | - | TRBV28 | CASTAGAVTDTQYF | TGTGCCAGCACAGCGGGGGCCGTCACAGATACGCAGTATTTT
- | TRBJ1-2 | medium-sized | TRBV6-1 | CASSATIDWGWGYTF | TGTGCCAGCAGCGCAACGATCGATTGGGGCTGGGGCTACACCTTC
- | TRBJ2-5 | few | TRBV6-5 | CASSYGEYQETQYF | TGTGCCAGCAGTTACGGAGAGTACCAAGAGACCCAGTACTTC
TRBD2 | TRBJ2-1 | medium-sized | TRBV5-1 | CASSLEGGGAHNEQFF | TGCGCCAGCAGCTTGGAGGGCGGGGGGGCCCACAATGAGCAGTTCTTC
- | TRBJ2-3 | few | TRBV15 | CATSRDRNTQYF | TGTGCCACCAGCAGAGATAGGAATACGCAGTATTTT
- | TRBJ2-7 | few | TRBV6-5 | CASSYQAGSPNF | TGTGCCAGCAGTTATCAAGCCGGTTCCCCAAACTTC
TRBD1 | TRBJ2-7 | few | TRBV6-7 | CAIPTLTGGKNEQYF | TGTGCCATCCCCACCCTGACAGGGGGAAAAAACGAGCAGTACTTC
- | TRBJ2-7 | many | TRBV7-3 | CASSLTQGYEQYF | TGTGCCAGCAGCTTAACACAGGGATACGAGCAGTACTTC
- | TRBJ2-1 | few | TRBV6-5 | CASSPHGNGNEQFF | TGTGCCAGCAGTCCACACGGGAACGGTAATGAGCAGTTCTTC
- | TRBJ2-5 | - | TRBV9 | CASSVGQETQYF | TGTGCCAGCAGCGTTGGCCAAGAGACCCAGTACTTC
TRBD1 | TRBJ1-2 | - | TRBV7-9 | CASSLRTGGYGYTF | TGTGCCAGCAGCTTACGGACAGGGGGATATGGCTACACCTTC
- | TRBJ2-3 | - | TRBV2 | CASNPRTDTQYF | TGTGCCAGCAATCCCCGGACAGATACGCAGTATTTT
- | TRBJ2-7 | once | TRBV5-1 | CASSLIGRWDYEQYF | TGCGCCAGCAGCTTGATCGGACGGTGGGACTACGAGCAGTACTTC
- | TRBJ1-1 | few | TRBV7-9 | CASSLDGREKSEAFF | TGTGCCAGCAGCTTAGATGGTAGGGAGAAGTCTGAAGCTTTCTTT
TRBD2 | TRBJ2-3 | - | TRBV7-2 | CASSLVASGGTDTQYF | TGTGCCAGCAGCTTAGTTGCTAGCGGGGGCACAGATACGCAGTATTTT
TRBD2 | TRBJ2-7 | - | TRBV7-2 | CASSLPGGNYEQYF | TGTGCCAGCAGCTTGCCGGGGGGAAACTACGAGCAGTACTTC
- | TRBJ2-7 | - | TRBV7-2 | CASSPSRGHYEQYF | TGTGCCAGCAGCCCAAGTAGGGGACACTACGAGCAGTACTTC
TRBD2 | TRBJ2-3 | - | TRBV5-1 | CASSLGTSGGDTQYF | TGCGCCAGCAGCCTCGGGACTAGCGGGGGTGATACGCAGTATTTT
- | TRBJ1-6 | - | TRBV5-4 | CASSAPGRFGSPLHF | TGTGCCAGCAGCGCACCGGGCCGCTTTGGATCACCCCTCCACTTT
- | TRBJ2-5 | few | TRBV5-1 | CASGPGQIQETQYF | TGCGCCAGCGGACCGGGACAAATCCAAGAGACCCAGTACTTC
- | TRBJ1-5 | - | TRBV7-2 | CASSLEGNNQPQHF | TGTGCCAGCAGCTTAGAAGGAAACAATCAGCCCCAGCATTTT
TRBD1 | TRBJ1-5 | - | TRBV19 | CASSIDRGQPQHF | TGTGCCAGTAGTATAGACAGGGGGCAGCCCCAGCATTTT
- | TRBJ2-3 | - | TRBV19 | CASSIEPVSRDTQYF | TGTGCCAGTAGTATAGAACCCGTCTCTAGAGATACGCAGTATTTT
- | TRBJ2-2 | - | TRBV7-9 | CASSPGINTGELFF | TGTGCCAGCAGCCCAGGGATAAACACCGGGGAGCTGTTTTTT
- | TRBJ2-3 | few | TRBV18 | CASSPPTGKGDTQYF | TGTGCCAGCTCACCACCTACGGGGAAGGGGGATACGCAGTATTTT
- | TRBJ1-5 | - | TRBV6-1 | CASSERDFILSGQPQHF | TGTGCCAGCAGTGAACGGGACTTTATACTCTCTGGACAGCCCCAGCATTTT
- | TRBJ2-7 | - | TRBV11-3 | CASSFEGGEQYF | TGTGCCAGCAGCTTCGAGGGAGGCGAGCAGTACTTC
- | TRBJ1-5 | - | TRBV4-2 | CASSQVAGAHSNQPQHF | TGTGCCAGCAGCCAAGTAGCAGGGGCTCATAGCAATCAGCCCCAGCATTTT
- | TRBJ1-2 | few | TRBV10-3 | CAISVSGSYGYTF | TGTGCCATCAGTGTGTCGGGATCCTATGGCTACACCTTC
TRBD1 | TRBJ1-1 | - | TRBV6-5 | CASRLSGGQVEAFF | TGTGCCAGCAGATTGTCCGGCGGACAGGTCGAAGCTTTCTTT